These T cell receptor beta chains were read from a single sample in a study of T cell changes during pregnancy in multiple sclerosis. The table came from immunoSEQ multiplex PCR; TCRdb's copy has only in-frame clones and leaves some out. The sample comprises about 60,000 clones, about 96% of which are singletons, and roughly 2.5% rests with the top ten. The material sequenced was CD8+ T cells from peripheral blood mononuclear cells, taken after pregnancy. These receptors were taken from a female donor with multiple sclerosis, enrolled in a pregnancy study. Each CDR3 is given with its conserved first and last residue. A D gene is named only where the DNA matches it firmly. Rows give clone size only sometimes, using once, few, many, or a class for an expanded clone.

j_call v_call d_call clone_size cdr3_aa cdr3_nt
TRBJ1-2 TRBV19 - once CASSIVDNDYGYTF TGTGCCAGTAGTATAGTGGACAACGACTATGGCTACACCTTC
TRBJ2-5 TRBV28 TRBD1 - CASSSTGDETQYF TGTGCCAGCAGTTCGACAGGGGATGAGACCCAGTACTTC
TRBJ2-5 TRBV7-9 TRBD2 - CASSPPGAGAEETQYF TGTGCCAGCAGCCCCCCAGGAGCGGGAGCCGAAGAGACCCAGTACTTC
TRBJ1-5 TRBV27 - - CASREGEGQPQHF TGTGCCAGTCGCGAAGGGGAAGGTCAGCCCCAGCATTTT
TRBJ2-5 TRBV15 TRBD1 - CATSRSLTGVETQYF TGTGCCACCAGCAGATCCCTGACAGGGGTGGAGACCCAGTACTTC
TRBJ2-1 TRBV7-6 TRBD2 - CASSSFELAGGLNEQFF TGTGCCAGCAGCTCCTTCGAACTAGCGGGAGGGTTGAATGAGCAGTTCTTC
TRBJ2-7 TRBV5-6 TRBD2 - CASSLGGSSYEQYF TGTGCCAGCAGCTTGGGCGGGAGCTCCTACGAGCAGTACTTC
TRBJ1-1 TRBV5-6 - - CASSWTFRDGGIEAFF TGTGCCAGCAGCTGGACGTTCCGGGACGGGGGAATTGAAGCTTTCTTT
TRBJ1-2 TRBV27 TRBD1 once CASSLSRTGGSGYTF TGTGCCAGCAGTTTATCGCGGACAGGGGGAAGTGGCTACACCTTC
TRBJ2-7 TRBV6-5 - - CASSSLRGFSAYEQYF TGTGCCAGCAGTTCCCTCAGGGGATTTTCGGCCTACGAGCAGTACTTC
TRBJ1-1 TRBV27 - - CASRRGTEAFF TGTGCCAGCAGAAGGGGTACTGAAGCTTTCTTT
TRBJ2-7 TRBV28 TRBD2 - CASSLSGNPYEQYF TGTGCCAGCAGTTTAAGCGGGAATCCTTACGAGCAGTACTTC
TRBJ2-7 TRBV21-1 - - CASSRTSGEQYF TGTGCCAGCAGCCGGACTAGCGGCGAGCAGTACTTC
TRBJ1-2 TRBV5-4 - - CASSLDSRSEDGYTF TGTGCCAGCAGCTTGGATTCTCGGTCAGAGGATGGCTACACCTTC
TRBJ2-1 TRBV27 - - CASSFYEDEQFF TGTGCCAGCAGTTTCTATGAGGATGAGCAGTTCTTC
TRBJ2-1 TRBV11-2 - - CASSFRTELKGNEQFF TGTGCCAGCAGCTTCAGGACTGAACTTAAGGGCAATGAGCAGTTCTTC
TRBJ2-7 TRBV27 TRBD1 - CASSPTGGSYEQYF TGTGCCAGCAGTCCGACAGGGGGCTCCTACGAGCAGTACTTC
TRBJ2-7 TRBV4-1 TRBD1 - CASSHTGQIYEQYF TGCGCCAGCAGCCACACGGGACAGATCTACGAGCAGTACTTC
TRBJ1-1 TRBV5-5 - - CASSLFGHQNTEAFF TGTGCCAGCAGCCTGTTCGGACATCAGAACACTGAAGCTTTCTTT
TRBJ2-5 TRBV27 TRBD2 once CASSFSAGGGETQYF TGTGCCAGCAGTTTCTCAGCGGGAGGTGGAGAGACCCAGTACTTC
TRBJ2-5 TRBV6-1 - - CATRYQETQYF TGTGCCACCCGGTACCAAGAGACCCAGTACTTC
TRBJ2-3 TRBV9 - - CASRGFTDTQYF TGTGCCAGCAGGGGCTTCACAGATACGCAGTATTTT
TRBJ2-7 TRBV28 TRBD2 - CASSFLAERGYEQYF TGTGCCAGCAGTTTCCTGGCCGAGCGGGGCTACGAGCAGTACTTC
TRBJ2-7 TRBV6-6 - - CASSYSGQGEQYF TGTGCCAGCAGTTACTCTGGTCAGGGCGAGCAGTACTTC
TRBJ2-7 TRBV28 TRBD1 - CASSPGQGTEQYF TGTGCCAGCAGTCCGGGACAGGGGACCGAGCAGTACTTC
TRBJ2-7 TRBV21-1 - - CASGPTSGSYEQYF TGTGCCAGCGGACCGACTAGCGGGAGTTACGAGCAGTACTTC
TRBJ2-1 TRBV7-9 TRBD2 - CASRSGTRNEQFF TGTGCCAGCAGATCCGGGACTAGGAATGAGCAGTTCTTC
TRBJ2-3 TRBV5-1 - few CASSLETSRDTQYF TGCGCCAGCAGCTTGGAGACGTCCAGGGATACGCAGTATTTT